One sample yielded the 5 T cell receptor beta chains listed below, sequenced in a study of TIL therapy for anti-PD-1-resistant metastatic lung cancer. Time point reported: pre-treatment sample, taken before nivolumab and TIL therapy. Sequencing used immunoSEQ v3. The repertoire was sequenced with immunoSEQ multiplex PCR; TCRdb's copy has only in-frame clones and lacks some. The table lists tens of thousands of clones, approximately 79% of them singletons. Material: blood, obtained at baseline. The source of these receptors is a man between 65 and 80 years old with non-small cell lung cancer.

This clone was seen only a few times. The genes are TRBV19 and TRBJ1-3; 7 bases match TRBD1. The junction had 13 bases not matched to a gene; V was cut back by 5 bases and J by 0 bases. This CDR3 has 18 amino acids. The germline V gene has CDR1 LNHDA and CDR2 SQIVND (reference sequence). This CDR3 is CASSFGTARSRSGNTIYF. CDR3 coding DNA: TGTGCCAGTAGTTTCGGGACAGCTAGAAGTCGCTCTGGAAACACCATATATTTT. Filled out from reference TRBV19 and TRBJ1-3, the complete variable domain reads DGGITQSPKYLFRKEGQNVTLSCEQNLNHDAMYWYRQDPGQGLRLIYYSQIVNDFQKGDIAEGYSVSREKKESFPLTVTSAQKNPTAFYLCASSFGTARSRSGNTIYFGEGSWLTVV.

V and J are TRBV18 and TRBJ2-7; TRBD2 matches at 8 bases. The CDR3 consists of 19 residues. V shed 5 bases and J 2 bases; nucleotides not matched to a gene: 20. The V gene's germline CDR1 is KGHSH and CDR2 LQKENI. The CDR3 bases are TGTGCCAGCTCAACAAGGCGGGGGGTCCCTAGTAGTTCACCCTACGAGCAGTACTTC. Its translation: CASSTRRGVPSSSPYEQYF.

The V gene is TRBV30, the J gene TRBJ2-6; 7 bases map to TRBD2. The CDR3 length is 21 residues. Trimming removed 2 bases from V and 0 bases from J; junction bases left unmatched: 19. CDR1 and CDR2 (germline): GTSNPN, SVGIG (reference sequence). The CDR3 DNA reads TGTGCCTGGAGTTCAGTTGGGGGACCTGCGGGAGAGGGCTCTGGGGCCAACGTCCTGACTTTC. It is translated as CAWSSVGGPAGEGSGANVLTF.

The V and J genes are TRBV7-9 and TRBJ1-3; 7 bases are shared with TRBD1. V lost 4 bases to trimming and J lost 2 bases; unmatched junction nucleotides: 11. CDR1 is SEHNR, CDR2 FQNEAQ, per germline (reference sequence). The CDR3 is made up of 17 amino acids. The CDR3 loop reads CASSSDRVQGAGNTIYF. For the CDR3, the DNA is TGTGCCAGCAGCTCGGATAGAGTCCAGGGGGCTGGAAACACCATATATTTT.

The V and J genes are TRBV27 and TRBJ2-7, with 9 bases aligning to TRBD1. Germline-derived CDR1 and CDR2 are MNHEY and SMNVEV (reference sequence). With 4 bases clipped from V and 4 bases from J, the junction kept 5 bases outside the gene matches. There are 14 residues in the CDR3. The CDR3 region has the DNA TGTGCCAGCAGTTGGGGACAGGGAAGGTACGAGCAGTACTTC. It encodes CASSWGQGRYEQYF.